This is a list of T cell receptor beta chains from one sample in a study of molecular identifiers for immune sequencing clone quantification. One entry per CDR3 protein, called by TCRdb with MiXCR from the PCR reads. The table has about 35,000 distinct CDR3 sequences, around 20% seen once. What was sequenced was naive CD8+ T cells from blood, with Jurkat cell RNA spiked in. The receptor set was obtained from a human donor in good health. Some libraries in this study had Jurkat cell RNA spiked in. Each CDR3 is given with its conserved first and last residue. The D gene is left open where the match is weak. Some rows have no size entry. The others give once, few or many, or a class for an expanded clone.

-,TRBV23-1,TRBJ2-5,TRBD2,CASSQSRGGREQETQYF,TGCGCCAGCAGTCAATCCCGGGGGGGGCGAGAACAAGAGACCCAGTACTTC
-,TRBV3-1,TRBJ2-7,-,CASRTGTGSYEQYF,TGTGCCAGCAGGACCGGGACGGGCTCCTACGAGCAGTACTTC
once,TRBV5-1,TRBJ2-7,-,CASSLAREWERYF,TGCGCCAGCAGCTTGGCCAGGGAATGGGAGCGGTACTTC
many,TRBV5-1,TRBJ2-1,-,CASSLALLGDEQFF,TGCGCCAGCAGCTTGGCTTTACTAGGCGATGAGCAGTTCTTC
-,TRBV19,TRBJ1-5,-,CASSYGGHQPQHF,TGTGCCAGTAGTTACGGGGGGCATCAGCCCCAGCATTTT
few,TRBV5-6,TRBJ2-5,-,CASSLAETQYF,TGTGCCAGCAGCTTGGCCGAGACCCAGTACTTC
many,TRBV7-9,TRBJ1-1,TRBD1,CASSSTGDLTEAFF,TGTGCCAGCAGTTCCACAGGGGACCTAACTGAAGCTTTCTTT
-,TRBV29-1,TRBJ2-3,-,CSVETGLVGDTDTQYF,TGCAGCGTAGAGACAGGACTAGTGGGAGACACAGATACGCAGTATTTT
many,TRBV5-1,TRBJ2-7,TRBD1,CASTDRDEQYF,TGCGCCAGCACCGACAGGGACGAGCAGTACTTC
many,TRBV9,TRBJ2-5,TRBD2,CASSVAGREVETQYF,TGTGCCAGCAGCGTAGCTGGGCGGGAGGTCGAGACCCAGTACTTC
many,TRBV4-1,TRBJ2-7,-,CASSQDQGYEQYF,TGCGCCAGCAGCCAAGATCAGGGGTACGAGCAGTACTTC
many,TRBV9,TRBJ1-3,-,CASSGRAGNTIYF,TGTGCCAGCAGCGGCAGGGCAGGGAACACCATATATTTT
-,TRBV13,TRBJ2-3,-,CASSVGSDTQYF,TGTGCCAGCAGCGTGGGATCAGATACGCAGTATTTT
many,TRBV20-1,TRBJ2-2,-,CSVRRAGTGELFF,TGCAGTGTTAGAAGAGCGGGCACCGGGGAGCTGTTTTTT
many,TRBV20-1,TRBJ2-3,TRBD1,CSAPQGFRTDTQYF,TGCAGTGCCCCACAGGGGTTCCGCACAGATACGCAGTATTTT
-,TRBV28,TRBJ2-1,-,CASSNPPGISSCNEQFF,TGTGCCAGCAGTAACCCCCCCGGGATCAGCTCCTGCAATGAGCAGTTCTTC
-,TRBV12-3/TRBV12-4,TRBJ2-1,TRBD2,CASSPGGAGVDNEQFF,TGTGCCAGCAGCCCCGGGGGGGCGGGGGTTGACAATGAGCAGTTCTTC
many,TRBV12-3/TRBV12-4,TRBJ2-1,TRBD1,CASSSQGKYNEQFF,TGTGCCAGCAGTTCACAGGGGAAGTACAATGAGCAGTTCTTC
-,TRBV7-9,TRBJ1-2,TRBD1,CASSLRGQGSGYTF,TGTGCCAGCAGCTTGAGGGGACAGGGAAGTGGCTACACCTTC
few,TRBV4-1,TRBJ2-7,-,CASSQVGTFSYEQYF,TGCGCCAGCAGCCAAGTCGGAACTTTCTCCTACGAGCAGTACTTC
-,TRBV28,TRBJ1-5,TRBD1,CASSDPGQGARDRPQHF,TGTGCCAGCAGTGACCCGGGACAGGGGGCTAGAGATCGGCCCCAGCATTTT
few,TRBV28,TRBJ2-1,TRBD1,CASSLRSHIGTGKGNEQFF,TGTGCCAGCAGTTTGCGATCGCATATAGGGACAGGGAAAGGGAATGAGCAGTTCTTC
many,TRBV20-1,TRBJ1-1,-,CSARVSDRNTEAFF,TGCAGTGCTAGAGTCTCAGACAGGAACACTGAAGCTTTCTTT
many,TRBV7-9,TRBJ2-1,-,CASSLREQFF,TGTGCCAGCAGCTTGAGGGAGCAGTTCTTC
many,TRBV19,TRBJ2-3,TRBD1,CASRDRGTDTQYF,TGTGCCAGCCGGGACAGGGGAACAGATACGCAGTATTTT
few,TRBV12-3/TRBV12-4,TRBJ2-5,-,CASSLAPQETQYF,TGTGCCAGCAGTTTAGCCCCCCAAGAGACCCAGTACTTC
-,TRBV25-1,TRBJ2-1,TRBD2,CASSERAGGPYNEQFF,TGTGCCAGCAGTGAACGAGCGGGAGGGCCCTACAATGAGCAGTTCTTC
many,TRBV6-5,TRBJ2-7,TRBD1,CASSNPRGPPYEQYF,TGTGCCAGCAGTAACCCCAGGGGGCCACCCTACGAGCAGTACTTC
many,TRBV28,TRBJ1-2,-,CASSLSGGPPDNLYGYTF,TGTGCCAGCAGTTTGAGCGGTGGCCCCCCTGACAACCTCTATGGCTACACCTTC
many,TRBV12-3/TRBV12-4,TRBJ2-1,TRBD2,CASSSALLAGGYNEQFF,TGTGCCAGCAGTTCAGCCCTTCTAGCGGGAGGCTACAATGAGCAGTTCTTC
few,TRBV20-1,TRBJ2-7,TRBD1,CSARVSGTGISYEQYF,TGCAGTGCTAGAGTTTCAGGGACAGGCATTTCCTACGAGCAGTACTTC
many,TRBV2,TRBJ2-7,-,CASRRNYEQYF,TGTGCCAGCAGGCGAAACTACGAGCAGTACTTC
many,TRBV29-1,TRBJ2-1,-,CSVESWGKNEQFF,TGCAGCGTTGAATCCTGGGGTAAGAATGAGCAGTTCTTC
few,TRBV28,TRBJ2-7,TRBD2,CASRKREGRYEQYF,TGTGCCAGCAGGAAGCGGGAGGGCCGCTACGAGCAGTACTTC
many,TRBV4-3,TRBJ2-5,-,CASSPFGSGQETQYF,TGCGCCAGCAGCCCGTTTGGGTCAGGCCAAGAGACCCAGTACTTC
many,TRBV6-5,TRBJ1-3,-,CASKGYLNTIYF,TGTGCCAGCAAAGGGTATTTGAACACCATATATTTT
-,TRBV6-2/TRBV6-3,TRBJ2-7,TRBD1,CARSYSDRGPYEQYF,TGTGCCCGCAGTTATTCCGACAGGGGGCCCTACGAGCAGTACTTC